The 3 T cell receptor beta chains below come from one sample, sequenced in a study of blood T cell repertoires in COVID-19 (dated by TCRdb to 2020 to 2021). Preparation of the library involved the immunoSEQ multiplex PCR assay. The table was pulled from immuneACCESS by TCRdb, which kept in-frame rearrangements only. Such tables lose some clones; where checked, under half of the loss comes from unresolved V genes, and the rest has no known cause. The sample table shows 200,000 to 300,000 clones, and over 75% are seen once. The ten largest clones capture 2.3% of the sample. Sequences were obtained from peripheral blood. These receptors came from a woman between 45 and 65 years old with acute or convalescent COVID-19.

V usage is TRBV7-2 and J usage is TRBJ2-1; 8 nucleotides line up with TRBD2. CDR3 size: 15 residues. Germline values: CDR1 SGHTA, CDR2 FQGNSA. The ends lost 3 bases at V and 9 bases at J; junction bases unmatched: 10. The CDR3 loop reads CASSFFTGRAGEQFF. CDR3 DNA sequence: TGTGCCAGCAGCTTTTTTACCGGGAGGGCCGGTGAGCAGTTCTTC.

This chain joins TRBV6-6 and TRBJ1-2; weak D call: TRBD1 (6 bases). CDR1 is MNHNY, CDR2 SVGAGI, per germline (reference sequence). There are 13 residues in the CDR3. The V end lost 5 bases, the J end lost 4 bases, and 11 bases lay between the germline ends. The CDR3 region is CASSSLQGYGYTF. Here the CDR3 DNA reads TGTGCCAGCAGTAGTCTACAGGGCTATGGCTACACCTTC.

The CDR3: CASSPLGGGNEKLFF. For the CDR3, the DNA is TGCGCCAGCAGCCCCCTAGGAGGTGGTAATGAAAAACTGTTTTTT. This sequence joins TRBV4-1 and TRBJ1-4; no reliable D call. The CDR3 contains 15 residues. In germline, CDR1 is MGHRA, CDR2 YSYEKL. V lost 4 bases to trimming and J lost 4 bases, with 13 bases between them.